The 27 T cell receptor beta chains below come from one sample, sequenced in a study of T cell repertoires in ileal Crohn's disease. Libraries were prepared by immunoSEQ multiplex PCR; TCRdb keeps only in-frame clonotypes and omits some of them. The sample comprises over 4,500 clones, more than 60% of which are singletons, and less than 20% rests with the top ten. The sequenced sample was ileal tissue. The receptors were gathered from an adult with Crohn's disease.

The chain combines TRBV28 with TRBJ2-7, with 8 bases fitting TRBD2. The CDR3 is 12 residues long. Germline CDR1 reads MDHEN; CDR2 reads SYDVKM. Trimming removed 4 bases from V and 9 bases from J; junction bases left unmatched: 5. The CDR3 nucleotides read TGTGCCAGCAGTTACGGGACTAGAGGGCAGTACTTC. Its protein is CASSYGTRGQYF.

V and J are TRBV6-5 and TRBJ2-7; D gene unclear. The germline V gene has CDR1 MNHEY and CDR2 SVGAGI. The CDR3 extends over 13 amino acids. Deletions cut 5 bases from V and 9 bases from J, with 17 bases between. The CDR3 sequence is CASSPGSKNGQYF. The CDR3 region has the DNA TGTGCCAGCAGTCCCGGGTCCAAAAATGGGCAGTACTTC.

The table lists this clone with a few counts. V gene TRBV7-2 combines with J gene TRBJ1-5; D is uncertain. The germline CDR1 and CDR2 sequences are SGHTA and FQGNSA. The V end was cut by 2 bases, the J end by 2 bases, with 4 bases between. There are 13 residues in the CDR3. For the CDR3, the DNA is TGTGCCAGCAGCTTACGGGGCAATCAGCCCCAGCATTTT. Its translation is CASSLRGNQPQHF.

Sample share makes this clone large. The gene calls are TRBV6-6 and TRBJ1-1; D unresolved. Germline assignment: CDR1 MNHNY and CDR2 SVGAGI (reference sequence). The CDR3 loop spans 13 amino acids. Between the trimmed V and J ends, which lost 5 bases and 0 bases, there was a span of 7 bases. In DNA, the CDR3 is TGTGCCAGCAGTAAGGAGTTGAACACTGAAGCTTTCTTT. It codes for CASSKELNTEAFF.

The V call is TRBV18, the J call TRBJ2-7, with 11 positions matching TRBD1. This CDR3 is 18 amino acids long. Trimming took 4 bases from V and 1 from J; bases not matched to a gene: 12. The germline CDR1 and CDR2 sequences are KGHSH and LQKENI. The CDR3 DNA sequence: TGTGCCAGCTCACGGACAGGGGGCACGGGTTGGGGATCCTACGAGCAGTACTTC. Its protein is CASSRTGGTGWGSYEQYF. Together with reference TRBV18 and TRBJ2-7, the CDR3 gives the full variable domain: NAGVMQNPRHLVRRRGQEARLRCSPMKGHSHVYWYRQLPEEGLKFMVYLQKENIIDESGMPKERFSAEFPKEGPSILRIQQVVRGDSAAYFCASSRTGGTGWGSYEQYFGPGTRLTVT.

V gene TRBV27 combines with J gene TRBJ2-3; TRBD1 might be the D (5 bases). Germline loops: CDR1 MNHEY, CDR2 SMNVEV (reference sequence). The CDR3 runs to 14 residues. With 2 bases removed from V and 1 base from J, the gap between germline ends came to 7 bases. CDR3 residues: CASSLGRGTDTQYF. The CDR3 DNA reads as TGTGCCAGCAGTTTAGGCAGGGGCACAGATACGCAGTATTTT.

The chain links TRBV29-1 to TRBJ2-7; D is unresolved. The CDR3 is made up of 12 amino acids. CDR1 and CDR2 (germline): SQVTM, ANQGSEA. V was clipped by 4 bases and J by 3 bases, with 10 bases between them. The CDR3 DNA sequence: TGCAGCGTTGTGATTAACGGCTACGAGCAGTACTTC. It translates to CSVVINGYEQYF.

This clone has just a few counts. CDR3 nucleotides: TGTGCCAGTAGATCTGTCTATAATTCACCCCTCCACTTT. Its protein is CASRSVYNSPLHF. This chain links TRBV19 with TRBJ1-6, with D unresolved. V shed 6 bases and J shed 3 bases, with 6 bases lying between them. The CDR3 contains 13 residues. Germline V gene data show CDR1 as LNHDA and CDR2 as SQIVND (reference sequence).

The chain's CDR3 is CASSAGLANQETQYF. CDR3 nucleotide sequence: TGTGCCAGCAGCGCTGGACTAGCTAATCAAGAGACCCAGTACTTC. The chain recombines TRBV9 with TRBJ2-5, with TRBD2 matching over 8 bases. The germline V gene encodes CDR1 SGDLS and CDR2 YYNGEE. The CDR3 length is 15 residues. Losses at the gene ends were 3 bases for V and 2 bases for J; bases not matched to a gene: 6.

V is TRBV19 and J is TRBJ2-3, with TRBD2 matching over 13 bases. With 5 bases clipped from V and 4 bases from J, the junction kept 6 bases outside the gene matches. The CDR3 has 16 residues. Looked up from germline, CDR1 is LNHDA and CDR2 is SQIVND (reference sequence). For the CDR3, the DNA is TGTGCCAGTAGTCACCAACTAGCGGGGGGGGCAGATACGCAGTATTTT. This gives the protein CASSHQLAGGADTQYF.

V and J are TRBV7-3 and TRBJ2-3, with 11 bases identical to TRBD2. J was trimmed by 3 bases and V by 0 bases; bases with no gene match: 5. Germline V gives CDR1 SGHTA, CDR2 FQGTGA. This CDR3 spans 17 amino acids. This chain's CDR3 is CASSLTVTSGGTDTQYF. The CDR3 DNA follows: TGTGCCAGCAGCTTAACCGTTACTAGCGGGGGAACAGATACGCAGTATTTT.

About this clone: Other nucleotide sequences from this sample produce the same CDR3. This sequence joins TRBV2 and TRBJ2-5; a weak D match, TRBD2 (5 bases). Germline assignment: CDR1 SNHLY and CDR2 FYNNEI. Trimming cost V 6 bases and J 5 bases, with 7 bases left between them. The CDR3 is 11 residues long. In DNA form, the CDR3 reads TGTGCCAGCAGGGGCGGGGAGACCCAGTACTTC. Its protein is CASRGGETQYF.

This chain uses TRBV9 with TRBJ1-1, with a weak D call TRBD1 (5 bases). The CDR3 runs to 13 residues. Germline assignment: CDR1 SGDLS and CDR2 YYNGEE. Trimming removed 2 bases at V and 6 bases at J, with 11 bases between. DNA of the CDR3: TGTGCCAGCAGCGTGCAGGCGGGGGCTGAAGCTTTCTTT. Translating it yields CASSVQAGAEAFF. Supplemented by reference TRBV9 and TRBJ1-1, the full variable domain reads DSGVTQTPKHLITATGQRVTLRCSPRSGDLSVYWYQQSLDQGLQFLIQYYNGEERAKGNILERFSAQQFPDLHSELNLSSLELGDSALYFCASSVQAGAEAFFGQGTRLTVV.

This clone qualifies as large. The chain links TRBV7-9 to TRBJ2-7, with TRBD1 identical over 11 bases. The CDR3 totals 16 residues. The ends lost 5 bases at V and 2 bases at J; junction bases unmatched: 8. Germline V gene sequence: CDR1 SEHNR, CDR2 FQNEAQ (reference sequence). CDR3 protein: CASSPHRTGGPYEQYF. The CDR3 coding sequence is TGTGCCAGCAGCCCGCACCGGACAGGGGGCCCCTACGAGCAGTACTTC.

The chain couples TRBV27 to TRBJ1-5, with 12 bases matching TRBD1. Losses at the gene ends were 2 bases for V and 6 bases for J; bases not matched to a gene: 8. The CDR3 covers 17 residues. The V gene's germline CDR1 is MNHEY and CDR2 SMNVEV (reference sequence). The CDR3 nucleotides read TGTGCCAGCAGTTTAAGGTGGGACAGGGGGCTTGCTCAGCCCCAGCATTTT. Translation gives CASSLRWDRGLAQPQHF.

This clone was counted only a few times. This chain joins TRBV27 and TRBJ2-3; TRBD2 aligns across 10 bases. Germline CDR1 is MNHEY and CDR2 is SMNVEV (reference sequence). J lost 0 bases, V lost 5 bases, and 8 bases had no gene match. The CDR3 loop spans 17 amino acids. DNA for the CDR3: TGTGCCAGCAGTCCCACCGGGACTAGCGATAGCACAGATACGCAGTATTTT. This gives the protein CASSPTGTSDSTDTQYF.

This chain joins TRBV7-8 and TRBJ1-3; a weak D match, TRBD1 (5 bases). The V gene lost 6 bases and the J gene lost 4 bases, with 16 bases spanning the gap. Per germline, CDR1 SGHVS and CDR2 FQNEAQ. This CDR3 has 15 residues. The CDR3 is CASRPGTPRGNTIYF. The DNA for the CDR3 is TGTGCCAGCAGACCCGGGACTCCAAGGGGAAACACCATATATTTT. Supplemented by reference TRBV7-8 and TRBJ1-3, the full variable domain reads GAGVSQSPRYKVAKRGQDVALRCDPISGHVSLFWYQQALGQGPEFLTYFQNEAQLDKSGLPSDRFFAERPEGSVSTLKIQRTQQEDSAVYLCASRPGTPRGNTIYFGEGSWLTVV.

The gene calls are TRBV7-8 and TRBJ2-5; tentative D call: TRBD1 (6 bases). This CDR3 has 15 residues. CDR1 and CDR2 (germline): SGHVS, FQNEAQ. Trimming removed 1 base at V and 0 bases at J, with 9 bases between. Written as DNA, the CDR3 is TGTGCCAGCAGCTTAGGGGGGCATGACCAAGAGACCCAGTACTTC. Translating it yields CASSLGGHDQETQYF.

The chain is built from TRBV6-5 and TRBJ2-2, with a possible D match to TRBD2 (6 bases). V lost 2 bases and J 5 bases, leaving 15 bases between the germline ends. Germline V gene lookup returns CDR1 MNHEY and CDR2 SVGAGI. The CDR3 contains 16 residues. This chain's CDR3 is CASSYGAGRSTGELFF. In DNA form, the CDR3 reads TGTGCCAGCAGTTACGGGGCGGGAAGGAGTACCGGGGAGCTGTTTTTT.

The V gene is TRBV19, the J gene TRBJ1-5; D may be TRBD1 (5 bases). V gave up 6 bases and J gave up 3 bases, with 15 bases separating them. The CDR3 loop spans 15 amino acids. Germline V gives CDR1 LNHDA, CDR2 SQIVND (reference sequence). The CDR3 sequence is CASRGLDRHNQPQHF. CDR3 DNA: TGTGCCAGTAGGGGACTTGACCGTCACAATCAGCCCCAGCATTTT. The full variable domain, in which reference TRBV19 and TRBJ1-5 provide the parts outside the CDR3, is DGGITQSPKYLFRKEGQNVTLSCEQNLNHDAMYWYRQDPGQGLRLIYYSQIVNDFQKGDIAEGYSVSREKKESFPLTVTSAQKNPTAFYLCASRGLDRHNQPQHFGDGTRLSIL.

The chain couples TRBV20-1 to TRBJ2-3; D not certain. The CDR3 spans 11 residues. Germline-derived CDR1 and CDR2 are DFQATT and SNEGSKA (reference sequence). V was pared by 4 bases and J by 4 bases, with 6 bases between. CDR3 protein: CSATSPDTQYF. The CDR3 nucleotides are TGCAGTGCTACTAGTCCAGATACGCAGTATTTT.

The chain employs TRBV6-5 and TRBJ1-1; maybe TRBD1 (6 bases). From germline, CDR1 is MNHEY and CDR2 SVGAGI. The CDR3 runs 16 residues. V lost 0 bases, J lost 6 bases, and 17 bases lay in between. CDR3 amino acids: CASSYSSRGAGAEAFF. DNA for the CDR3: TGTGCCAGCAGTTACTCGAGCAGGGGCGCGGGGGCTGAAGCTTTCTTT.

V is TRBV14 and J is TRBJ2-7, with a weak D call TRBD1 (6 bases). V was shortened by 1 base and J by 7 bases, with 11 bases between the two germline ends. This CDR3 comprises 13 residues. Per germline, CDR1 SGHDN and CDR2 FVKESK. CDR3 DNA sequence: TGTGCCAGCAGCCAAGGTCCAGACAGGGAGCAGTACTTC. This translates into CASSQGPDREQYF.

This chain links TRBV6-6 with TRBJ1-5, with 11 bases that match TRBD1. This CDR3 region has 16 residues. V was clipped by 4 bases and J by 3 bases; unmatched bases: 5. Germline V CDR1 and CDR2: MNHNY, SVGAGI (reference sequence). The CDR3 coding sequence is TGTGCCAGCAGTTTCTGGGACAGGGGGATCAATCAGCCCCAGCATTTT. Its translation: CASSFWDRGINQPQHF.

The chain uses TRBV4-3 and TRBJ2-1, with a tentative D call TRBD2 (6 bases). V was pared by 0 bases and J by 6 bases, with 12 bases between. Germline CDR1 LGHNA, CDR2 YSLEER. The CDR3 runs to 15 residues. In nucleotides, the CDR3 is TGCGCCAGCAGCCAAGACCCGGGGGATTTCAATGAGCAGTTCTTC. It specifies CASSQDPGDFNEQFF.

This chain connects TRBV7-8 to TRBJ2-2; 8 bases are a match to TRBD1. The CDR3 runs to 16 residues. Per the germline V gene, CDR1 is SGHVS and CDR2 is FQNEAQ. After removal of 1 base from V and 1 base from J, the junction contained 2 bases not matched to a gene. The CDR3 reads CASSLDDRGNTGELFF. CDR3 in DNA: TGTGCCAGCAGCTTAGATGACAGGGGGAACACCGGGGAGCTGTTTTTT.

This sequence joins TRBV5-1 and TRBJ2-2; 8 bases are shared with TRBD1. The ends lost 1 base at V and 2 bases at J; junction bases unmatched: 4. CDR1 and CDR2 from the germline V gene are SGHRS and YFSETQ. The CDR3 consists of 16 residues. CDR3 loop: CASSLFGQGNTGELFF. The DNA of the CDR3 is TGCGCCAGCAGCTTGTTCGGACAGGGCAACACCGGGGAGCTGTTTTTT. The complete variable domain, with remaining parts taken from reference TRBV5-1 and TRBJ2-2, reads KAGVTQTPRYLIKTRGQQVTLSCSPISGHRSVSWYQQTPGQGLQFLFEYFSETQRNKGNFPGRFSGRQFSNSRSEMNVSTLELGDSALYLCASSLFGQGNTGELFFGEGSRLTVL.